This entry concerns a single T cell receptor beta chain. Sequencing of TCR beta was carried out in blood CD8+ and CD4+ T cells. The multiple sclerosis control cohort comprised treatment-naive individuals presenting with stable or active relapsing-remitting disease. Both CD4+ and CD8+ T cells were negatively isolated, and TEMRA cells underwent FACS enrichment. The sample originates from a study of CD8 T cells in Susac syndrome. Reverse transcription used about 0.45 to 1 ug RNA and random hexamers. With immunoSEQ multiplex PCR, TCR beta CDR3 was amplified across 54 Vbeta and 13 Jbeta. TCRdb processed the immunoSEQ multiplex PCR reads anew with MiXCR; each CDR3 protein has one entry. The data hold about 300,000 distinct CDR3 sequences, with roughly 90% observed a single time. CDR1 DFQATT and CDR2 SNEGSKA come from the germline V gene (reference sequence). The CDR3 is 15 residues long. V was cut by 3 bases and J by 0 bases, with 11 bases left in between.

Sequencing used CD8+ T cells from PBMCs. The chain combines TRBV20-1 with TRBJ2-2; D tentatively fits TRBD1 or TRBD2 (5 bases each). The clonotype comes from a human donor with multiple sclerosis. CDR3 residues: CSARGRRTNTGELFF. As DNA, the CDR3 is TGCAGTGCTAGGGGGCGGAGGACGAACACCGGGGAGCTGTTTTTT.